Detailed here is one T cell receptor beta chain. The antigen remains unidentified. These data come from a study of cytomegalovirus exposure and HLA in healthy donors. The CDR3 is 14 residues long. CDR1 and CDR2 from the germline V gene are MNHNS and SASEGT. V was clipped by 3 bases and J by 6 bases; unmatched bases: 6. Study results and caveats: It is likely that the observed cluster of highly shared sequence variants was a sequencing artifact. In a later analysis, parvovirus B19, influenza, CMV and Epstein-Barr virus appeared linked to several top co-occurrence clusters.

Primers: 60 Vbeta forward and 13 Jbeta reverse. Profiling relied on immunoSEQ multiplex PCR, and the TCRdb table lists in-frame clones only, not all of them. The sample lists around 140,000 clones; roughly 8.8% were seen once. V is TRBV6-1 and J is TRBJ2-3; 7 nucleotides line up with TRBD1. The source is a woman aged 40 to 50 in good health and CMV-seropositive. Sequenced sample: PBMCs. As DNA, the CDR3 is TGTGCCAGCAGTGATTGGCAGGGACAGGATACGCAGTATTTT. Translated: CASSDWQGQDTQYF.